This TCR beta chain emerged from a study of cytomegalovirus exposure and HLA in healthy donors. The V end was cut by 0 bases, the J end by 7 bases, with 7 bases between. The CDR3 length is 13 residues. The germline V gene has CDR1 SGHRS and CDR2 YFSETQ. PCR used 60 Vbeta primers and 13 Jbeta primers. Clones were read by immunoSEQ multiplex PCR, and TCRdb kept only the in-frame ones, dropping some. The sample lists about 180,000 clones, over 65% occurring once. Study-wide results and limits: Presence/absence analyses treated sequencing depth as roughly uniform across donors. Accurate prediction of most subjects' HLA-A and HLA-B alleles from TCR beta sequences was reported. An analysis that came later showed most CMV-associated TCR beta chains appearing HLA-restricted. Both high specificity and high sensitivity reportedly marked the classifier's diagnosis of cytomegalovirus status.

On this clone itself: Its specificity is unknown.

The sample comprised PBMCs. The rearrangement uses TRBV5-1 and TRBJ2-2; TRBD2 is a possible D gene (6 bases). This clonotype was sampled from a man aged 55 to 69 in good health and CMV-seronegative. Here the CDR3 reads CASSLAGGGELFF. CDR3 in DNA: TGCGCCAGCAGCTTGGCCGGGGGCGGGGAGCTGTTTTTT.